The sequence of this T cell receptor beta chain was determined in a study of blood T cell repertoires in COVID-19. Measured with immunoSEQ multiplex PCR; TCRdb has only the in-frame clones, and not every one. Of roughly 450,000 clones in the sample, about nine tenths were seen once. This clone was picked up one time. The CDR3 has 14 amino acids. V lost 3 bases and J lost 7; bases outside the gene matches: 1. Germline V gives CDR1 SGHDT, CDR2 YYEEEE. The chain employs TRBV5-6 and TRBJ1-6; 10 nucleotides line up with TRBD1. Material: PBMCs or T cells enriched from blood (not recorded which). The receptor's source is a man in his late teens or twenties who had recovered from COVID-19. The CDR3 here is CASSWGQGNSPLHF. The CDR3 bases are TGTGCCAGCAGCTGGGGACAGGGGAATTCACCCCTCCACTTT.